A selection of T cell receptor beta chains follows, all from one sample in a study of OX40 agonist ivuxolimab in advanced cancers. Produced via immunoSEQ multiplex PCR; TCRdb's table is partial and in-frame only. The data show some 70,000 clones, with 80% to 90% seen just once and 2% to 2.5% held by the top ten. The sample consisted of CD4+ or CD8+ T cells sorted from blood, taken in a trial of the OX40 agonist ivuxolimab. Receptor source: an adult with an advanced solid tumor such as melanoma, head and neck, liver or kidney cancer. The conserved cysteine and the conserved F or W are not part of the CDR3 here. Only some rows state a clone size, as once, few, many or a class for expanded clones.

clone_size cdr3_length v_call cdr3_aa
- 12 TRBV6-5 ASSKTGVAYEQY
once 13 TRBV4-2 ASSQDDASRGPQH
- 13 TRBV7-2 ASSKGDRGITEAF
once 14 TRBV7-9 ASSLGGETLNTEAF
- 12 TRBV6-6 ASSYGYGTYGYT
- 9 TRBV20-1 SARASGGQF
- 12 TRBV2 ASLQRQGAREQY
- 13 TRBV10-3 AISGQGSSGNTIY
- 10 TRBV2 ASSGPYYEQY
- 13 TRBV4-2 ASSQESGRVHEQF
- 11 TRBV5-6 ASRETGVLGYT
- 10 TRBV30 AWSVNGYGYT
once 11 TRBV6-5 ASSYRAGTEAF
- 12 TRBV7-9 ASSLGPNNEKLF
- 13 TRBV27 ASSLRGQSTDTQY
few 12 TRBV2 ASSGTASTGELF
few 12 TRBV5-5 ASFRESSYNEQF
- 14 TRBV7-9 ASSLAGTGGLYEQY
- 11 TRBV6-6 ASSWRRNTEAF
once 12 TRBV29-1 SVKTGISSYEQY
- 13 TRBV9 ASSVIGSNWETQY
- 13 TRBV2 ASSPTRAPTDTQY
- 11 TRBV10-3 AISSTGNYEQY
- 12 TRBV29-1 SVAAGGRPGELF
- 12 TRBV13 ASSLTAANEKLF
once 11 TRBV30 AWSHVGAGELF
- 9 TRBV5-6 ASSFQGDQH
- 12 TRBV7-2 ASSLAGEGFGYT
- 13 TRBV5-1 ASSLETGGANTIY
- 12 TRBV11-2 ASSHGQGNSPLH
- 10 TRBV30 AWKGENQPQH
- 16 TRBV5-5 ASSLRLVAGGISDEQF
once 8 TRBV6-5 ASFGNTIY
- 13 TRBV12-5 ASGPTGVSYNEQF
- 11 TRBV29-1 SSTGTGLAEAF
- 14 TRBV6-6 ASSKREGKLGETQY
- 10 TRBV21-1 ASSKRPDTQY
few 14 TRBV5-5 ASSWTGSASGNTIY
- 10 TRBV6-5 ASRFGDSEQY
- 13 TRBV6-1 ASSGEGGWNQPQH
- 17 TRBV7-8 ASSLFYRGGRSSTDTQY
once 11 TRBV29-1 SVAHLSGNTIY
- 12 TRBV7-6 ASSLRRDSYEQY
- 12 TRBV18 ASSTGLVSYEQY
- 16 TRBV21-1 ASSQNRDRECRDTEAF
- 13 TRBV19 ASSTGTSIYNEQF
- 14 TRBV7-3 ASSLEGQLYGNEQF
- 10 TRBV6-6 ASSTKGQPQH
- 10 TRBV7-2 ASSLGGRGAF
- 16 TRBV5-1 ASSWTPGQAISGNTIY
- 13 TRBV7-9 ASSSRLGIPVEQY
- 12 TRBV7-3 ASSWGQARDTQY
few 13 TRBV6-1 ASSERLDGPYEQY
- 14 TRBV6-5 ASSYAPGQFNEKLF
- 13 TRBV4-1 ASSQPGTGNNEQF